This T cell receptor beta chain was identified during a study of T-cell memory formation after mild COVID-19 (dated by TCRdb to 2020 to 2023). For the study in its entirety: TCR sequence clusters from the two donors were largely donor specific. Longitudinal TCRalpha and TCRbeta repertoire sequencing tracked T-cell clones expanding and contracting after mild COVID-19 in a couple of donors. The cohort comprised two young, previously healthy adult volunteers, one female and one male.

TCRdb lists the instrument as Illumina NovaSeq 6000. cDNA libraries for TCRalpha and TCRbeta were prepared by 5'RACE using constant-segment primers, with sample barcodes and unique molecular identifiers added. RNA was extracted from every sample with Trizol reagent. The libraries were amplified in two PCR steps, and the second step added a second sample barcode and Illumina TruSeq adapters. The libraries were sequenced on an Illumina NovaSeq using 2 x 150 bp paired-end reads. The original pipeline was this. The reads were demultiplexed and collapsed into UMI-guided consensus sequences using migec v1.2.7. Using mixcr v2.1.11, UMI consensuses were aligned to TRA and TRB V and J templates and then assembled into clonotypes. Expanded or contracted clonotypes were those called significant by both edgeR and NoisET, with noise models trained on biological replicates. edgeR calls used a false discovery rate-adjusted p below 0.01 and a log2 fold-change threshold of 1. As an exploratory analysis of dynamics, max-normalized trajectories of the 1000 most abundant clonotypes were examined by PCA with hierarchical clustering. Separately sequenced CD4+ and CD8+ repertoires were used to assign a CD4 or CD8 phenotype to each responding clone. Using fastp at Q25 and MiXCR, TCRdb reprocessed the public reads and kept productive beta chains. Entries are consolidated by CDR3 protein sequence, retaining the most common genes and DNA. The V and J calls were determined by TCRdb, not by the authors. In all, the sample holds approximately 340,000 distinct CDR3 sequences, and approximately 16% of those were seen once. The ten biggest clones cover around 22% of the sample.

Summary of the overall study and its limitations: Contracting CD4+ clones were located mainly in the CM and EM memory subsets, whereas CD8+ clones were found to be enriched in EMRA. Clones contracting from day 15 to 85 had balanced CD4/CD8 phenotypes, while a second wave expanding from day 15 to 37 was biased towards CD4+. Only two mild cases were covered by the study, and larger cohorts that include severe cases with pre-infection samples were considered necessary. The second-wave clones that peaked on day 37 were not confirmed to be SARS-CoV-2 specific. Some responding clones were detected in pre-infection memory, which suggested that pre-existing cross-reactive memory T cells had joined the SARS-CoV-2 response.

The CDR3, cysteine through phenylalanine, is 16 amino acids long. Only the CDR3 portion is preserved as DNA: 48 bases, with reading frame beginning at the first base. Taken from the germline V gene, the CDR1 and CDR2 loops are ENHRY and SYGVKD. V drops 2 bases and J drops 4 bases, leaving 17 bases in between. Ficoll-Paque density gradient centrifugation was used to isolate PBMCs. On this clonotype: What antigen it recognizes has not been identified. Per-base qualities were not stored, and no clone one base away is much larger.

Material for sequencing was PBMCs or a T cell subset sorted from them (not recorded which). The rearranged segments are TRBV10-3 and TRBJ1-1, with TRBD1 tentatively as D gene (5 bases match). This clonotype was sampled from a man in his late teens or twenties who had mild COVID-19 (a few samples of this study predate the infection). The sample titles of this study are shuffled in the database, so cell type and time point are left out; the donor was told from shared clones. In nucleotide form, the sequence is TGTGCCATCAGTGAGGGAAGAGGTGGGGGTGTCACTGAAGCTTTCTTT. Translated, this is CAISEGRGGGVTEAFF.